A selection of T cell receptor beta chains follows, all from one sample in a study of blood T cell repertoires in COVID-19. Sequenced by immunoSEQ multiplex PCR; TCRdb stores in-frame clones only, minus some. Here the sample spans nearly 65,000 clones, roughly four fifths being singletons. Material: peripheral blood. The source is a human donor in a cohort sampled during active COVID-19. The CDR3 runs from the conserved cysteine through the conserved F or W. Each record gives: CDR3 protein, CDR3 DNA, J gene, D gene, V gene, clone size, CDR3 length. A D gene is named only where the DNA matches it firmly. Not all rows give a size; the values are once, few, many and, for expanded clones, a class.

CDR3: CASSTTRGANYGYTF; DNA: TGTGCCAGCAGTACCACCAGGGGAGCTAACTATGGCTACACCTTC; J: TRBJ1-2; D: .; V: TRBV6-5; size: .; length: 15
CDR3: CASSLGWEGGGSGYEQYF; DNA: TGTGCCAGCAGCCTAGGGTGGGAGGGAGGAGGGTCTGGCTACGAGCAGTACTTC; J: TRBJ2-7; D: TRBD2; V: TRBV9; size: .; length: 18
CDR3: CASSLYIAGGQDEQYF; DNA: TGTGCCAGCAGCCTCTATATAGCGGGAGGCCAGGACGAGCAGTACTTC; J: TRBJ2-7; D: TRBD2; V: TRBV16; size: .; length: 16
CDR3: CATSLGKGQQNTEAFF; DNA: TGTGCCACCAGTTTGGGTAAGGGACAGCAGAACACTGAAGCTTTCTTT; J: TRBJ1-1; D: TRBD1; V: TRBV15; size: .; length: 16
CDR3: CASSLGSGTEAFF; DNA: TGTGCCAGCAGCTTAGGTAGTGGTACTGAAGCTTTCTTT; J: TRBJ1-1; D: .; V: TRBV13; size: .; length: 13
CDR3: CASSSHSGRAGNEQFF; DNA: TGTGCCAGCAGCTCCCATAGCGGGAGGGCGGGCAATGAGCAGTTCTTC; J: TRBJ2-1; D: TRBD2; V: TRBV4-2; size: .; length: 16
CDR3: CAWSGRVSNQPQHF; DNA: TGTGCCTGGAGTGGGCGGGTTAGCAATCAGCCCCAGCATTTT; J: TRBJ1-5; D: .; V: TRBV30; size: .; length: 14
CDR3: CASSPQGGGDQETQYF; DNA: TGTGCCAGCAGTCCCCAAGGGGGAGGGGATCAAGAGACCCAGTACTTC; J: TRBJ2-5; D: .; V: TRBV28; size: .; length: 16
CDR3: CASSLEVGGNTEAFF; DNA: TGTGCCAGCAGCTTAGAGGTAGGGGGTAACACTGAAGCTTTCTTT; J: TRBJ1-1; D: .; V: TRBV7-2; size: once; length: 15
CDR3: CASSQTLLGQNNEQFF; DNA: TGCGCCAGCAGCCAGACATTATTGGGACAGAACAATGAGCAGTTCTTC; J: TRBJ2-1; D: TRBD1; V: TRBV4-3; size: .; length: 16
CDR3: CASSIYAPQSSYNSPLHF; DNA: TGTGCCAGTAGTATCTACGCACCACAGAGCTCCTATAATTCACCCCTCCACTTT; J: TRBJ1-6; D: .; V: TRBV19; size: .; length: 18
CDR3: CASRDWDHYGYTF; DNA: TGTGCCAGCAGGGACTGGGATCACTATGGCTACACCTTC; J: TRBJ1-2; D: .; V: TRBV5-4; size: .; length: 13
CDR3: CASSPNRGGLDRYEQYF; DNA: TGTGCCAGCAGCCCAAACCGGGGGGGACTCGATCGATACGAGCAGTACTTC; J: TRBJ2-7; D: TRBD2; V: TRBV28; size: .; length: 17
CDR3: CASMLPEESYEQYF; DNA: TGTGCCAGCATGTTACCAGAGGAAAGCTACGAGCAGTACTTC; J: TRBJ2-7; D: .; V: TRBV7-9; size: .; length: 14
CDR3: CASSLTMNTEAFF; DNA: TGTGCCAGCAGCTTAACAATGAACACTGAAGCTTTCTTT; J: TRBJ1-1; D: .; V: TRBV7-9; size: once; length: 13
CDR3: CASSLGLAGGLSDEQFF; DNA: TGCGCCAGCAGCCTCGGACTAGCGGGAGGGCTAAGCGATGAGCAGTTCTTC; J: TRBJ2-1; D: TRBD2; V: TRBV4-1; size: .; length: 17
CDR3: CASSWGQGTFTDTQYF; DNA: TGTGCCAGCAGCTGGGGACAGGGGACATTCACAGATACGCAGTATTTT; J: TRBJ2-3; D: TRBD1; V: TRBV5-8; size: .; length: 16
CDR3: CASSQGVGQGYGYTF; DNA: TGTGCCAGCAGCCAAGGGGTAGGACAGGGGTATGGCTACACCTTC; J: TRBJ1-2; D: TRBD1; V: TRBV3-1/TRBV3-2; size: .; length: 15
CDR3: CASSPRGADSYNEQFF; DNA: TGTGCCAGTAGCCCCAGGGGAGCGGACTCCTACAATGAGCAGTTCTTC; J: TRBJ2-1; D: .; V: TRBV19; size: .; length: 16
CDR3: CASSQDGAGKSFF; DNA: TGTGCCAGCAGCCAAGATGGAGCAGGGAAGAGTTTCTTT; J: TRBJ1-1; D: .; V: TRBV14; size: .; length: 13
CDR3: CASSVVGSGTDTQYF; DNA: TGTGCCAGCAGCGTAGTCGGGAGTGGGACAGATACGCAGTATTTT; J: TRBJ2-3; D: .; V: TRBV9; size: .; length: 15
CDR3: CASSLGGNGGELFF; DNA: TGTGCCAGCAGTTTGGGCGGGAACGGCGGGGAGCTGTTTTTT; J: TRBJ2-2; D: .; V: TRBV7-2; size: .; length: 14
CDR3: CASSEERGGTDTQYF; DNA: TGTGCCAGCAGTGAAGAGCGGGGGGGCACAGATACGCAGTATTTT; J: TRBJ2-3; D: TRBD2; V: TRBV2; size: .; length: 15
CDR3: CASSFYRDNSPLHF; DNA: TGTGCCAGCAGTTTCTACAGAGATAATTCACCCCTCCACTTT; J: TRBJ1-6; D: .; V: TRBV27; size: .; length: 14
CDR3: CASSESRGQIQETQYF; DNA: TGCGCCAGCAGTGAGTCGAGGGGACAAATCCAAGAGACCCAGTACTTC; J: TRBJ2-5; D: .; V: TRBV10-1; size: few; length: 16
CDR3: CASRLGLEWNEQFF; DNA: TGTGCCAGCAGACTCGGACTAGAGTGGAATGAGCAGTTCTTC; J: TRBJ2-1; D: TRBD2; V: TRBV27; size: .; length: 14
CDR3: CASSLYSGDTQYF; DNA: TGTGCCAGCAGCCTGTATTCGGGAGATACGCAGTATTTT; J: TRBJ2-3; D: .; V: TRBV7-3; size: .; length: 13
CDR3: CASSMGRNTEAFF; DNA: TGTGCCAGTAGTATGGGGAGGAACACTGAAGCTTTCTTT; J: TRBJ1-1; D: .; V: TRBV19; size: .; length: 13
CDR3: CASSLESVFGEKLFF; DNA: TGTGCCAGCAGCCTAGAGAGTGTTTTCGGTGAAAAACTGTTTTTT; J: TRBJ1-4; D: .; V: TRBV7-6; size: .; length: 15